This TCR beta chain emerged from a study of shared clonotypes between healthy human individuals. Using immunoSEQ multiplex PCR, the repertoire was profiled, and TCRdb retains in-frame clones only, with some absent. The sample includes around 1,900,000 clones, around 95% of them seen just once. Naive CD8 cells were CD45RO-negative, positively selected for CCR7, excluding terminally differentiated effector memory CD45RA+ cells. The V and J ends lost 4 bases and 8 bases, in that order; junction bases with no gene match: 15. Germline lookup yields CDR1 SGDLS and CDR2 YYNGEE. The CDR3 length is 17 residues. A note on this clone: Its antigen remains unidentified.

Notes on the study in general: Of the naive CD4 clonotypes, roughly 5.2% were shared across a few donors. A reduction in generation probabilities was seen for non-shared clonotypes relative to those shared by all four donors. The study's rarefaction showed incomplete sorted-subset sequencing despite large depth.

The chain links TRBV9 to TRBJ2-1; 10 bases agree with TRBD2. The sample comprised naive CD8+ T cells from PBMCs. The receptor's source is a man aged 18-30 years in good health. Some clones in this sample may be carry-over from other donors' samples. CDR3 DNA sequence: TGTGCCAGCAGCTCAGACCCAGCTAGCGGGAGCCCCTATGAGCAGTTCTTC. Amino acid sequence: CASSSDPASGSPYEQFF. The full variable domain, rest sourced from reference TRBV9 and TRBJ2-1, is DSGVTQTPKHLITATGQRVTLRCSPRSGDLSVYWYQQSLDQGLQFLIQYYNGEERAKGNILERFSAQQFPDLHSELNLSSLELGDSALYFCASSSDPASGSPYEQFFGPGTRLTVL.